This T cell receptor beta chain is drawn from a study of T cell responses to AZD1222 COVID-19 vaccine. Measured with immunoSEQ multiplex PCR; TCRdb has only the in-frame clones, and not every one. The table has about 120,000 clones, 65% to 85% seen once. The sample consisted of peripheral blood, taken on day 0 of AZD1222 vaccination. This TCR derives from an adult in good health.

CDR3 bases: TGCAGCGTTGATTCGTGGGCGGGCACAGATACGCAGTATTTT. Its protein is CSVDSWAGTDTQYF. V is TRBV29-1 and J is TRBJ2-3; D ambiguous. The CDR3 is 14 residues long. Germline loops: CDR1 SQVTM, CDR2 ANQGSEA. Trimming took off 3 bases at V and 1 base at J, with 11 bases between the two ends.